This T cell receptor (beta chain) originates from a study of shared clonotypes between healthy human individuals. Overall study results and limits: Clonotype sharing among donors likely depends on sequencing depth.

Note on this clone: The antigen is not known.

This table comes from immunoSEQ multiplex PCR, and its TCRdb copy is limited to in-frame clones, with some not included. The sample has roughly 650,000 clones, about 96% seen once. Sequencing was performed on naive CD4+ T cells sorted from blood. Specified subset: CD45RA+ positively selected. This TCR was sampled from a woman under 40 in good health.

The CDR3 protein is CASSESTSGSLHEQYF. The CDR3 DNA follows: TGCGCCAGCAGTGAGTCGACTAGCGGGAGTCTTCACGAGCAGTACTTC. The chain links TRBV10-2 to TRBJ2-7, with 12 bases identical to TRBD2. The V gene end was trimmed by 0 bases and the J gene end by 5 bases; junction bases not matched to a gene: 5. CDR3 length: 16 amino acids. In germline, CDR1 is WSHSY, CDR2 SAAADI.